This T cell receptor beta chain was sequenced in a study of metastatic and nonmetastatic thyroid tumors. Across the whole study: A comparison of repertoires was made across blood and tumor or nodule tissue from malignant and benign thyroid patients.

This clone has ten or more counts. Authors' processing steps: The distant-metastasis classifier for papillary thyroid cancer was built from CDR3 differences across clinicopathological groups. TCRdb reanalyzed the PCR reads with MiXCR. The V and J calls here are based on TCRdb, not the publication. In the table there are around 31,000 clones, over 15% of which are singletons. V lost 0 bases and J 2 bases, leaving 9 bases between the germline ends. The CDR3 length is 14 residues. Germline values: CDR1 SGHDT, CDR2 YYEEEE. Thyroid surgery was preceded by no treatment in any patient. The source is a female donor with papillary thyroid cancer or a benign thyroid nodule (not recorded which). Some clones in this sample may be carry-over from other donors' samples. The chain joins TRBV5-6 to TRBJ2-7; unclear D gene. The sample taken for sequencing was blood. The DNA for the CDR3 is TGTGCCAGCAGCTTGGGTGGCCGGACCTACGAGCAGTACTTC. Translation gives CASSLGGRTYEQYF. The complete variable domain, with remaining parts taken from reference TRBV5-6 and TRBJ2-7, reads DAGVTQSPTHLIKTRGQQVTLRCSPKSGHDTVSWYQQALGQGPQFIFQYYEEEERQRGNFPDRFSGHQFPNYSSELNVNALLLGDSALYLCASSLGGRTYEQYFGPGTRLTVT.